This T cell receptor (beta chain) was sequenced during a study of blood T cell repertoires in COVID-19. About the study: Collection of acute and convalescent COVID-19 samples took place in the United States, Italy and Spain.

The CDR3 contains 16 residues. V was cut by 0 bases and J by 4 bases, with 15 bases left in between. Germline V gives CDR1 MNHEY, CDR2 SMNVEV (reference sequence). Authors' data handling: Nucleated cell number was recorded as an estimate derived from reference gene primer amplification. Profiled with immunoSEQ multiplex PCR; TCRdb holds only in-frame clones, not every one. Clone size and the V and J calls come from that table; the DNA yielded D and trimming. The sample lists roughly 58,000 clones, around 65% occurring once. Exposed enrollees encountered a COVID-19 case at some point within 2 weeks before study entry.

The sample consisted of PBMCs or T cells enriched from blood (not recorded which). The sequence was obtained from a woman aged 55 to 70 who had been exposed to COVID-19. The V call is TRBV27, the J call TRBJ1-2; weak D call: TRBD1 (5 bases). The CDR3 DNA is TGTGCCAGCAGTTTATCTCAGGACATGAGAACCTATGGCTACACCTTC. Translating gives CASSLSQDMRTYGYTF.